Following are 17 T cell receptor beta chains from one sample sequenced in a study of technical replicates of blood from a few donors. Produced via immunoSEQ multiplex PCR; TCRdb's table is partial and in-frame only. This table has tens of thousands of clones, 85% to 95% appearing once. Sequencing input: T cells isolated from PBMCs. The receptors derive from a human donor in good health.

V usage is TRBV7-9 and J usage is TRBJ1-1, with TRBD1 matching over 9 bases. V shed 6 bases, J shed 5 bases, and the junction held 10 bases outside the gene matches. CDR3 length equals 15 residues. The V gene's germline CDR1 is SEHNR and CDR2 FQNEAQ (reference sequence). DNA of the CDR3: TGTGCCAGCAGGTCGTACAAACAGGGGGCGACTGAAGCTTTCTTT. Protein sequence: CASRSYKQGATEAFF.

This chain connects TRBV7-8 to TRBJ2-5; 7 bases agree with TRBD2. Trimming removed 2 bases from V and 1 base from J; junction bases left unmatched: 4. Germline V gene data show CDR1 as SGHVS and CDR2 as FQNEAQ. The CDR3 has 15 amino acids. The CDR3 nucleotides read TGTGCCAGCAGCTTACCGGGACTACTCCAAGAGACCCAGTACTTC. Its translation is CASSLPGLLQETQYF.

The V call is TRBV6-6, the J call TRBJ2-7; D perhaps matches TRBD2 (6 bases). Germline-derived CDR1 and CDR2 are MNHNY and SVGAGI (reference sequence). This CDR3 contains 13 residues. Trimming took 7 bases from V and 4 from J, leaving 14 bases between them. In nucleotides, the CDR3 is TGTGCCAGCAACGCTGGCGGGATTTACGAGCAGTACTTC. It codes for CASNAGGIYEQYF.

This clone appeared a single time. The chain couples TRBV7-9 to TRBJ2-2; 12 bases are a match to TRBD2. V shed 5 bases and J 7 bases; nucleotides not matched to a gene: 8. Germline V gene lookup returns CDR1 SEHNR and CDR2 FQNEAQ (reference sequence). The CDR3 is 16 amino acids. The CDR3 region is CASSVRLAGAHGELFF. CDR3 bases: TGTGCCAGCAGCGTAAGACTAGCGGGAGCTCACGGGGAGCTGTTTTTT.

CDR3 coding DNA: TGTGCCAGCAGCCCGGGGACAGGGGGCGGTCAGCCCCAGCATTTT. Translated: CASSPGTGGGQPQHF. The chain has TRBV5-5 and TRBJ1-5, with 12 bases that match TRBD1. Germline loops: CDR1 SGHKS, CDR2 YYEKEE (reference sequence). With V trimmed by 4 bases and J by 6 bases, 5 bases remained unmatched. The CDR3 has 15 amino acids.

This clone was counted a few times. J is TRBJ2-7 and V is TRBV7-9; possible D gene TRBD2, 5 bases. Germline loops: CDR1 SEHNR, CDR2 FQNEAQ (reference sequence). Trimming cost V 5 bases and J 7 bases, with 15 bases left between them. The CDR3 totals 13 residues. The CDR3 here is CASSINERVEQYF. Written as DNA, the CDR3 is TGTGCCAGCAGCATAAACGAGAGGGTTGAGCAGTACTTC.

This clone was seen once. The chain has TRBV6-5 and TRBJ1-1; D is ambiguous. The length of the CDR3 is 13 residues. Trimming cost V 5 bases and J 11 bases, with 18 bases left between them. Germline V gives CDR1 MNHEY, CDR2 SVGAGI. The CDR3, as DNA: TGTGCCAGCAGTCCACAGACATCTCGCTACGCTTTCTTT. It codes for CASSPQTSRYAFF.

This chain connects TRBV11-2 to TRBJ2-7, with 7 bases identical to TRBD1. CDR1 SGHAT and CDR2 FQNNGV come from the germline V gene. Trimming cost V 4 bases and J 4 bases; bases outside gene matches: 4. The CDR3 has 13 amino acids. The CDR3 reads CASSWGQFYEQYF. DNA of the CDR3: TGTGCCAGCAGCTGGGGACAGTTTTACGAGCAGTACTTC.

The rearrangement links TRBV27 to TRBJ1-4; D call uncertain. Germline V gene sequence: CDR1 MNHEY, CDR2 SMNVEV (reference sequence). The CDR3 extends over 15 amino acids. V was shortened by 6 bases and J by 8 bases, with 19 bases between the two germline ends. CDR3 amino acids: CASSRAGVRMEKLFF. For the CDR3, the DNA is TGTGCCAGCAGCCGCGCGGGAGTTCGAATGGAAAAACTGTTTTTT.

The chain couples TRBV7-2 to TRBJ2-1, with 10 bases matching TRBD2. V lost 5 bases to trimming and J lost 3 bases; unmatched junction nucleotides: 4. Per the germline V gene, CDR1 is SGHTA and CDR2 is FQGNSA. This CDR3 is 15 amino acids long. The CDR3 nucleotides read TGTGCCAGCAGCCAAAGACTAGCGGGCTACAATGAGCAGTTCTTC. Its protein is CASSQRLAGYNEQFF.

CDR3 loop: CASSSGMGNQPQHF. In DNA, the CDR3 is TGTGCCAGCAGTTCAGGGATGGGCAATCAGCCCCAGCATTTT. V and J are TRBV6-5 and TRBJ1-5; maybe TRBD1 (5 bases). The length of the CDR3 is 14 residues. The germline CDR1 and CDR2 sequences are MNHEY and SVGAGI. The V end lost 4 bases, the J end lost 2 bases, and 9 bases lay between the germline ends.

This chain links TRBV7-6 with TRBJ1-2; the D gene is possibly TRBD1 (6 bases). Looked up from germline, CDR1 is SGHVS and CDR2 is FNYEAQ. The CDR3 extends over 13 amino acids. V was shortened by 3 bases and J by 6 bases, with 11 bases between the two germline ends. The CDR3 spells CASSFGTGNGYTF. CDR3 nucleotide sequence: TGTGCCAGCAGCTTCGGTACAGGGAATGGCTACACCTTC.

The J gene is TRBJ1-3, the V gene TRBV11-3, with no clear D. This CDR3 comprises 12 residues. In germline, CDR1 is SGHNT, CDR2 YENEEA. V was trimmed by 6 bases and J by 4 bases, leaving 7 bases between them. CDR3 nucleotide sequence: TGTGCCAGCAGTTTTGTAGGAAACACCATATATTTT. Protein product: CASSFVGNTIYF. Full variable domain (outside the CDR3, taken from reference TRBV11-3 and TRBJ1-3): EAGVVQSPRYKIIEKKQPVAFWCNPISGHNTLYWYLQNLGQGPELLIRYENEEAVDDSQLPKDRFSAERLKGVDSTLKIQPAELGDSAVYLCASSFVGNTIYFGEGSWLTVV.

V is TRBV10-1 and J is TRBJ1-1; 7 bases are a match to TRBD1. The CDR3 consists of 14 residues. Trimming cost V 3 bases and J 9 bases; bases outside gene matches: 10. The germline gives CDR1 WNHNN, CDR2 SYGVQD (reference sequence). DNA of the CDR3: TGCGCCAGCAGTGATTCTGGACAGGCGAATAAAGCTTTCTTT. It encodes CASSDSGQANKAFF.

This sequence joins TRBV19 and TRBJ2-3, with unresolved D. This CDR3 has 13 amino acids. CDR1 and CDR2 from the germline V gene are LNHDA and SQIVND (reference sequence). The ends were cut back, 1 base at V and 4 bases at J, with 6 bases in the middle. The CDR3 nucleotides are TGTGCCAGTAGTATAGCTAGAGCAGATACGCAGTATTTT. Protein product: CASSIARADTQYF.

The rearrangement links TRBV27 to TRBJ1-5; possible D gene TRBD1, 6 bases. The CDR3 has 14 amino acids. Germline loops: CDR1 MNHEY, CDR2 SMNVEV (reference sequence). The germline V and J ends were trimmed by 5 bases and 5 bases, with 13 bases remaining between them. CDR3 coding DNA: TGTGCCAGCAGTCTGACAGGAGTTTATCAGCCCCAGCATTTT. Its translation is CASSLTGVYQPQHF.

This sequence joins TRBV6-1 and TRBJ1-2, with TRBD1 identical over 10 bases. This CDR3 is built from 14 residues. With 2 bases clipped from V and 7 bases from J, the junction kept 4 bases outside the gene matches. Germline assignment: CDR1 MNHNS and CDR2 SASEGT. The CDR3 DNA is TGTGCCAGCAGTGAAAGAGGGGACAGGGGTGGCTACACCTTC. Encoded protein: CASSERGDRGGYTF.